This T cell receptor beta chain was documented in a study of post-analysis software for immune sequencing data. The wider study: Progressive-relapsing, secondary progressive and relapsing-remitting multiple sclerosis were among the disease courses included. Findings and caveats of the study: Controls significantly exceeded multiple sclerosis patients in normalized Chao1 diversity. Batch-matched samples strongly co-clustered by F measure.

Unique molecular identifiers featured in each of the TCR beta cDNA libraries. Once about 0.9 to 11 million T cells were used, about half a million cDNA molecules resulted. Using its own MiXCR run on the PCR reads, TCRdb lists one record per CDR3 protein. The table includes about 570,000 distinct CDR3 sequences, around 31% detected once. As for this clonotype: The target antigen is unknown.

This sequence was found in a girl aged 2 to 17 with multiple sclerosis. Sequenced input: blood.

CDR3 bases: TGCGCCAGCAGCCGGACAGGCGGGGCCAACGTCCTGACTTTC. Translation gives CASSRTGGANVLTF. The V gene is TRBV5-1, the J gene TRBJ2-6; 7 bases are a match to TRBD1. V dropped 4 bases and J dropped 4; count of bases not matched to a gene: 2. This CDR3 is 14 amino acids long. Germline lookup yields CDR1 SGHRS and CDR2 YFSETQ. Combining the CDR3 with reference TRBV5-1 and TRBJ2-6 gives the whole variable domain KAGVTQTPRYLIKTRGQQVTLSCSPISGHRSVSWYQQTPGQGLQFLFEYFSETQRNKGNFPGRFSGRQFSNSRSEMNVSTLELGDSALYLCASSRTGGANVLTFGAGSRLTVL.